This T cell receptor (beta chain) stems from a study of T-cell reconstitution after alpha-beta-depleted transplantation in children. This clonotype has just a few counts. Preparation of the TCRbeta library used unique molecular identifiers. In TCRdb, the PCR reads were re-called with MiXCR into one record per CDR3 protein. This table holds fewer than 200,000 distinct CDR3 sequences, 6% to 7% found once. V lost 4 bases and J lost 3; bases outside the gene matches: 11. Germline-derived CDR1 and CDR2 are GTSNPN and SVGIG (reference sequence). The CDR3 has 15 amino acids. The sample here was PBMCs from the stem cell graft donor, taken from the stem cell graft. This receptor was taken from a human donor who donated a stem cell graft to a child with Wiskott-Aldrich syndrome. The chain employs TRBV30 and TRBJ1-1; TRBD1 matches 7 bases. CDR3 DNA: TGTGCCTGGAAACCAGACAGGGTTAGGGACACTGAAGCTTTCTTT. Translation: CAWKPDRVRDTEAFF. Based on the CDR3 plus reference TRBV30 and TRBJ1-1, the full variable domain is SQTIHQWPATLVQPVGSPLSLECTVEGTSNPNLYWYRQAAGRGLQLLFYSVGIGQISSEVPQNLSASRPQDRQFILSSKKLLLSDSGFYLCAWKPDRVRDTEAFFGQGTRLTVV.